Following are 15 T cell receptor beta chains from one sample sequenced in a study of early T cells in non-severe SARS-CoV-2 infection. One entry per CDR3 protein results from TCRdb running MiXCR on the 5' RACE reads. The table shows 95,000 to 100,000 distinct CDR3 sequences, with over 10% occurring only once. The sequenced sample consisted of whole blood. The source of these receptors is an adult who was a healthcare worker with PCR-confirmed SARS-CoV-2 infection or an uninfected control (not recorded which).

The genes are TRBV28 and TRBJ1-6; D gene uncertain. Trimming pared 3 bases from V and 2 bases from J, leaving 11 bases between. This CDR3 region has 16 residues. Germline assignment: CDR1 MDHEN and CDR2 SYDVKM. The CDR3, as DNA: TGTGCCAGCAGTTTTTCAGGTGCCCCCTATAATTCACCCCTCCACTTT. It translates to CASSFSGAPYNSPLHF.

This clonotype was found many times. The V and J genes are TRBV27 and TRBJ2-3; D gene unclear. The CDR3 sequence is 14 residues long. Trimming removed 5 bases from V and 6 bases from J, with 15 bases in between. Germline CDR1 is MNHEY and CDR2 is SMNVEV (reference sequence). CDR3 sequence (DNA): TGTGCCAGCAGTCCCCGGACGGCCCGGGATACGCAGTATTTT. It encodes CASSPRTARDTQYF.

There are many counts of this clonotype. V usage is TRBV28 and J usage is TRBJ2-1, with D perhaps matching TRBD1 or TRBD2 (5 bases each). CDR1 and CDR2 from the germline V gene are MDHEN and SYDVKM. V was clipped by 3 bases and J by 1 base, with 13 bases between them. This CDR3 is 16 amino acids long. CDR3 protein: CASSFRGEGSYNEQFF. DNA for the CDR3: TGTGCCAGCAGTTTTAGGGGTGAGGGGTCCTACAATGAGCAGTTCTTC.

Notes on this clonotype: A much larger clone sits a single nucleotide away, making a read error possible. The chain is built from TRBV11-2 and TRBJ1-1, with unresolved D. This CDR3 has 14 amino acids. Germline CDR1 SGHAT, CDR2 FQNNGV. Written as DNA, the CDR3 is TGTGCCAGCAGCCCGACACTATGGCGCACTGGAGCTTTCTTT. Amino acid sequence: CASSPTLWRTGAFF.

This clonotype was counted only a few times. The CDR3 is CASSLQGTVTHEQYF. For the CDR3, the DNA is TGTGCCAGCAGTTTACAGGGTACAGTAACCCACGAGCAGTACTTC. V and J are TRBV12-3 or TRBV12-4 and TRBJ2-7; a weak D match, TRBD1 (5 bases). This CDR3 contains 15 residues. V lost 2 bases and J 5 bases, leaving 16 bases between the germline ends.

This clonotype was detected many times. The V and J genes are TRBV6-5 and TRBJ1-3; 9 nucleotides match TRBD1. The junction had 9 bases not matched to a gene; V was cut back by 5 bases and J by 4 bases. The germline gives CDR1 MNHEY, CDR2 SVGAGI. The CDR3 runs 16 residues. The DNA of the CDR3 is TGTGCCAGCAGTCGAGGGGGACAGGGTCAGGGAAACACCATATATTTT. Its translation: CASSRGGQGQGNTIYF.

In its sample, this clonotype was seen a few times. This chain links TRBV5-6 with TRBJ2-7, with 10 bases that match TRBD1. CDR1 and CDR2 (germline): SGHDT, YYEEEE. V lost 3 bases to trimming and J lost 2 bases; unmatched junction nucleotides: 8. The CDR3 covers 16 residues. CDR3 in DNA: TGTGCCAGCAGCTACAGACCGGGACAGGGGACCTACGAGCAGTACTTC. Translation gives CASSYRPGQGTYEQYF.

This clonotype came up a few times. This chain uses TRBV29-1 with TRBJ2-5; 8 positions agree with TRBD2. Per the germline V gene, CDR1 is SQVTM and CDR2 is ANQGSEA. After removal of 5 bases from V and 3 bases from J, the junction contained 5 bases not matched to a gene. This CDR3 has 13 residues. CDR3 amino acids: CSVFPAGEETQYF. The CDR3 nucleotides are TGCAGCGTTTTCCCAGCGGGGGAAGAGACCCAGTACTTC.

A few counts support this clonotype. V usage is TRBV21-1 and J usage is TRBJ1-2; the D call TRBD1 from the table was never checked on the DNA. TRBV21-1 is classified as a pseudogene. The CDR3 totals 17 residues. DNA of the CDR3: TGTGCCAGCAGCAAGGATCCGGACATGGAATCACGGGATGGCTACACCTTC. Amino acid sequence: CASSKDPDMESRDGYTF.

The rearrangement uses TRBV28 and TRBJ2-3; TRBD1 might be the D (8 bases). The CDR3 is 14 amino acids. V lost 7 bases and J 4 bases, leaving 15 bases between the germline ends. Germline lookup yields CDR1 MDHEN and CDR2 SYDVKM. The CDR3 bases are TGTGCCAGCATGGACAGGGAGGGGGCAGATACGCAGTATTTT. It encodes CASMDREGADTQYF.

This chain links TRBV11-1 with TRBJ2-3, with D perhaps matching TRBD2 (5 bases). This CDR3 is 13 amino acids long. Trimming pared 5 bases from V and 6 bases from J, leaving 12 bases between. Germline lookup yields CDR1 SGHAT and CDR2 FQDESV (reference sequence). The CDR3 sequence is CASSPRGSDTQYF. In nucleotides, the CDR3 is TGTGCCAGCAGCCCTAGAGGGTCGGATACGCAGTATTTT.

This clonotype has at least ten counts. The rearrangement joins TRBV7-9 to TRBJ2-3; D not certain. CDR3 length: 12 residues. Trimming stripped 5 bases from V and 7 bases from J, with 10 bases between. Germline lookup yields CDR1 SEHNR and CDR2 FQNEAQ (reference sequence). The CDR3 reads CASSTDANTQYF. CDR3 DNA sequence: TGTGCCAGCAGCACGGACGCCAATACGCAGTATTTT.

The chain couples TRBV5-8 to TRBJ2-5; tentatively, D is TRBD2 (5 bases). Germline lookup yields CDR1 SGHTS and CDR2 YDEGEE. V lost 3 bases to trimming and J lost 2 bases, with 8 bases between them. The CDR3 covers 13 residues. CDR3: CASSYRGQETQYF. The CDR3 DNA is TGTGCCAGCAGCTACAGAGGGCAAGAGACCCAGTACTTC.

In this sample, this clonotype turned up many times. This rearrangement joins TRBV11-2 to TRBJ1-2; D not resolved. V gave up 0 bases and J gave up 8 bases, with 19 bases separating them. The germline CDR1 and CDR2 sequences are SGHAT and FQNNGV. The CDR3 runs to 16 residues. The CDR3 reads CASSLEAGLKLSGYTF. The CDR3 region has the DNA TGTGCCAGCAGCTTAGAGGCCGGTCTGAAGTTGTCCGGCTACACCTTC.

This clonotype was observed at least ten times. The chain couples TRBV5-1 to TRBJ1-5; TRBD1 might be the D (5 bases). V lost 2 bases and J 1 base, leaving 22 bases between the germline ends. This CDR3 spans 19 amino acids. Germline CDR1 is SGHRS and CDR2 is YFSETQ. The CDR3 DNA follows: TGCGCCAGCAGCTTTGAGAAAGTTAGTCGACAGAACAGCAATCAGCCCCAGCATTTT. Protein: CASSFEKVSRQNSNQPQHF.